The clone carrying this T cell receptor (beta chain) was found once. Its specificity is unknown. The data stem from a study of cytomegalovirus exposure and HLA in healthy donors. Use of 60 Vbeta and 13 Jbeta primers characterized the PCR. In the authors' methods: A later analysis counted 65 million to 95 million unique TCR beta chains, some 11 million shared. Libraries were prepared by immunoSEQ multiplex PCR; TCRdb keeps only in-frame clonotypes and omits some of them. That table gives V, J and clone size, and the DNA gave D and trimming. This sample has 150,000 to 200,000 clones; roughly 71% occur once, and the top ten carry 1.5%. Trimming pared 0 bases from V and 6 bases from J, leaving 11 bases between. CDR1 is WNHNN, CDR2 SYGVQD, per germline (reference sequence). CDR3 length: 15 amino acids. Study conclusions and caveats: Cytomegalovirus status, reportedly, was diagnosed with high specificity and sensitivity by the classifier. In vitro assays verified that a few CMV-associated chains recognized CMV antigens specifically.

The sequence derives from a girl aged 10 to 17 in good health and CMV-seronegative. The material sequenced was PBMCs. The J gene is TRBJ1-4, the V gene TRBV10-1; TRBD1 is a possible D gene (5 bases). CDR3 loop: CASSESGTSDEKLFF. CDR3 in DNA: TGCGCCAGCAGTGAGTCTGGGACTTCAGATGAAAAACTGTTTTTT.